Presented here are 22 T cell receptor beta chains from one specimen sequenced in a study of T cells in Graves' hyperthyroidism and ophthalmopathy. Amplified TCR beta CDR3 regions came from RNA transcripts. The HTBI primer set drove a first-round RT-PCR of the TCR CDR3. TCRdb reanalysed the multiplex PCR reads using MiXCR and keeps one entry per CDR3 protein. The table has hundreds of thousands of distinct CDR3 sequences, approximately 19% seen once. The sequencing input was blood. The receptors come from a woman aged 50 to 60 with Graves' hyperthyroidism that later progressed to Graves' ophthalmopathy.

This clonotype was counted only a few times. The chain has TRBV19 and TRBJ1-1; 8 nucleotides align to TRBD1. Trimming removed 3 bases from V and 4 bases from J; junction bases left unmatched: 16. CDR1 is LNHDA and CDR2 is SQIVND in the germline V gene (reference sequence). CDR3 length equals 18 residues. The CDR3 region has the DNA TGTGCCAGTAGTATCCTCCCCGCCGGGACAGGAAGCTTCACTGAAGCTTTCTTT. Translation gives CASSILPAGTGSFTEAFF.

Comments on this clonotype: An end of the junction does not agree with germline; a read error may underlie this. The V and J genes are TRBV7-9 and TRBJ2-3; D uncertain. This CDR3 spans 14 amino acids. Looked up from germline, CDR1 is SEHNR and CDR2 is FQNEAQ (reference sequence). CDR3: CVSSLPIGTDTQYF. The CDR3 region has the DNA TGTGTCAGCAGCCTACCCATAGGCACAGATACGCAGTATTTT.

This clonotype was recorded many times. This chain joins TRBV7-6 and TRBJ1-1; D remains ambiguous. CDR1 is SGHVS, CDR2 FNYEAQ, per germline. V was cut by 5 bases and J by 1 base, with 11 bases left in between. CDR3 size: 14 residues. The CDR3 nucleotides are TGTGCCAGCAGCCCAGGACCGAAGAACACTGAAGCTTTCTTT. It codes for CASSPGPKNTEAFF.

This chain's CDR3 is CATSRDFAGNTEAFF. CDR3 in DNA: TGTGCCACCAGCAGAGATTTTGCAGGGAACACTGAAGCTTTCTTT. The genes are TRBV15 and TRBJ1-1; D remains unclear. CDR1 LNHNV and CDR2 YYDKDF come from the germline V gene (reference sequence). V was clipped by 0 bases and J by 1 base, with 9 bases between them. The CDR3 is 15 amino acids. Together with reference TRBV15 and TRBJ1-1, the CDR3 gives the full variable domain: DAMVIQNPRYQVTQFGKPVTLSCSQTLNHNVMYWYQQKSSQAPKLLFHYYDKDFNNEADTPDNFQSRRPNTSFCFLDIRSPGLGDTAMYLCATSRDFAGNTEAFFGQGTRLTVV.

At least ten counts were recorded for this clonotype. The V and J genes are TRBV6-1 and TRBJ2-2, with D possibly being TRBD1 or TRBD2 (5 bases each). V was clipped by 7 bases and J by 1 base, with 16 bases between them. Germline loops: CDR1 MNHNS, CDR2 SASEGT. The CDR3 is 16 amino acids. The CDR3 here is CASISGQSLNTGELFF. CDR3 coding DNA: TGTGCCAGCATTTCGGGGCAGTCACTGAACACCGGGGAGCTGTTTTTT.

V gene TRBV29-1 combines with J gene TRBJ2-1; D is unclear. V was pared by 1 base and J by 9 bases, with 7 bases between. The germline CDR1 and CDR2 sequences are SQVTM and ANQGSEA. This CDR3 region has 11 residues. CDR3 sequence reads: CSVEGAREQFF. The CDR3 DNA sequence: TGCAGCGTTGAAGGGGCCCGTGAGCAGTTCTTC.

A few counts support this clonotype. The chain links TRBV29-1 to TRBJ2-3; 8 bases are shared with TRBD2. V shed 3 bases, J shed 5 bases, and the junction held 4 bases outside the gene matches. The CDR3 has 13 amino acids. CDR1 is SQVTM, CDR2 ANQGSEA, per germline. CDR3 residues: CSVDSAGGDTQYF. CDR3 in DNA: TGCAGCGTTGATTCGGCGGGGGGAGATACGCAGTATTTT.

This clonotype was found many times. The V call is TRBV18, the J call TRBJ2-5; D is ambiguous. CDR1 is KGHSH, CDR2 LQKENI, per germline. There are 12 residues in the CDR3. The V end was cut by 3 bases, the J end by 6 bases, with 8 bases between. The CDR3 DNA reads TGTGCCAGCTCACCGGGTGAAAAGACCCAGTACTTC. This gives the protein CASSPGEKTQYF.

The CDR3 nucleotides read TGTGCCAGCTCACCGGCGGCAACGTCCTACAATGAGCAGTTCTTC. This translates into CASSPAATSYNEQFF. V gene TRBV18 combines with J gene TRBJ2-1; D not certain. Trimming cost V 3 bases and J 1 base, with 10 bases left between them. CDR3 length: 15 residues. The germline V gene has CDR1 KGHSH and CDR2 LQKENI.

At least ten counts were recorded for this clonotype. The chain couples TRBV18 to TRBJ2-1; 10 bases agree with TRBD2. Looked up from germline, CDR1 is KGHSH and CDR2 is LQKENI. The CDR3 has 19 amino acids. V lost 4 bases to trimming and J lost 0 bases; unmatched junction nucleotides: 12. The DNA for the CDR3 is TGTGCCAGCTCACAACGGCTAGCGGGGGCCGCTAGCTCCTACAATGAGCAGTTCTTC. It is translated as CASSQRLAGAASSYNEQFF.

This clonotype was detected only a few times. J is TRBJ2-7 and V is TRBV9; 7 bases fit TRBD1. Germline CDR1 is SGDLS and CDR2 is YYNGEE. The CDR3 spans 15 residues. The V gene end was trimmed by 4 bases and the J gene end by 2 bases; junction bases not matched to a gene: 9. The DNA for the CDR3 is TGTGCCAGCAGCCCCGGACAGGATTACGCCTACGAGCAGTACTTC. It specifies CASSPGQDYAYEQYF.

This clonotype was detected a few times. The V call is TRBV7-9, the J call TRBJ2-7, with no clear D. V was shortened by 1 base and J by 4 bases, with 8 bases between the two germline ends. This CDR3 comprises 13 residues. CDR1 is SEHNR, CDR2 FQNEAQ, per germline (reference sequence). CDR3 in DNA: TGTGCCAGCAGCTTAGATCGGCAGTACGAGCAGTACTTC. Residues: CASSLDRQYEQYF. The full variable domain, rest sourced from reference TRBV7-9 and TRBJ2-7, is DTGVSQNPRHKITKRGQNVTFRCDPISEHNRLYWYRQTLGQGPEFLTYFQNEAQLEKSRLLSDRFSAERPKGSFSTLEIQRTEQGDSAMYLCASSLDRQYEQYFGPGTRLTVT.

This clonotype showed up many times. J is TRBJ1-1 and V is TRBV27, with no clear D. Germline lookup yields CDR1 MNHEY and CDR2 SMNVEV (reference sequence). The V end lost 2 bases, the J end lost 5 bases, and 12 bases lay between the germline ends. The CDR3 extends over 14 amino acids. CDR3 sequence reads: CASSLGLGWTEAFF. CDR3 DNA sequence: TGTGCCAGCAGTTTAGGGTTGGGGTGGACTGAAGCTTTCTTT.

The chain carries TRBV10-2 and TRBJ2-4, with TRBD2 identical over 12 bases. This CDR3 spans 15 amino acids. Germline trimming cut 4 bases from V and 8 bases from J; bases unmatched to any gene: 6. Germline-derived CDR1 and CDR2 are WSHSY and SAAADI. The CDR3 is CASSVPLAGGYIQYF. For the CDR3, the DNA is TGCGCCAGCAGTGTACCACTAGCGGGGGGCTACATTCAGTACTTC.

This clonotype was counted between two and nine times. J is TRBJ2-1 and V is TRBV20-1, with a possible D match to TRBD1 (6 bases). V was trimmed by 1 base and J by 0 bases, leaving 13 bases between them. Germline V gives CDR1 DFQATT, CDR2 SNEGSKA (reference sequence). There are 16 residues in the CDR3. The CDR3 DNA sequence: TGCAGTGCTAGAGTGGACAGCCTGAGCTCCTACAATGAGCAGTTCTTC. Its protein is CSARVDSLSSYNEQFF.

The chain carries TRBV7-6 and TRBJ1-4; 7 positions match TRBD1. The V segment lost 3 bases and the J segment 3 bases; nucleotides outside the gene matches: 4. Germline lookup yields CDR1 SGHVS and CDR2 FNYEAQ. The CDR3 spans 15 residues. The DNA of the CDR3 is TGTGCCAGCAGCTTGGCCGGGACAGCTAATGAAAAACTGTTTTTT. Translated: CASSLAGTANEKLFF.

The sample holds many counts of this clonotype. The CDR3 DNA reads TGTGCCAGCGAAACGGGACAGGGCACAGATACGCAGTATTTT. Its protein product is CASETGQGTDTQYF. The genes are TRBV6-1 and TRBJ2-3; 8 bases are shared with TRBD1. CDR1 and CDR2 from the germline V gene are MNHNS and SASEGT. Losses at the gene ends were 8 bases for V and 1 base for J; bases not matched to a gene: 5. This CDR3 region has 14 residues.

The chain carries TRBV12-3 or TRBV12-4 and TRBJ2-1; 7 nucleotides agree with TRBD2. The V segment lost 6 bases and the J segment 7 bases; nucleotides outside the gene matches: 9. The CDR3 is made up of 14 amino acids. This CDR3 is CASRPFVGGNEQFF. The CDR3 nucleotides are TGTGCCAGCAGGCCCTTCGTCGGGGGGAATGAGCAGTTCTTC.

This CDR3 reads CASRLAGASFEQYF. DNA of the CDR3: TGTGCCAGCAGATTAGCGGGGGCCTCGTTCGAGCAGTACTTC. This chain connects TRBV2 to TRBJ2-7; 9 nucleotides agree with TRBD2. The CDR3 runs to 14 residues. Unmatched junction bases numbered 9, after V lost 6 bases and J lost 6 bases. The germline V gene encodes CDR1 SNHLY and CDR2 FYNNEI.

This clonotype was counted at least ten times. The chain combines TRBV11-1 with TRBJ1-6; 10 bases are a match to TRBD1. The germline V gene has CDR1 SGHAT and CDR2 FQDESV (reference sequence). Unmatched junction bases numbered 0, after V lost 1 base and J lost 9 bases. The CDR3 runs 14 residues. The CDR3 nucleotides are TGTGCCAGCAGCTTAGGGACAGGGGGTTCACCCCTCCACTTT. It codes for CASSLGTGGSPLHF.

The chain has TRBV19 and TRBJ2-3; TRBD1 or TRBD2 may be the D gene (6 bases each). CDR1 and CDR2 (germline): LNHDA, SQIVND (reference sequence). V gave up 6 bases and J gave up 5 bases, with 18 bases separating them. The CDR3 is 15 amino acids. The CDR3 loop is CASSPGGIGGDTQYF. Written as DNA, the CDR3 is TGTGCCAGTAGCCCCGGGGGCATAGGAGGAGATACGCAGTATTTT.

The table lists this clonotype with many counts. The chain combines TRBV5-1 with TRBJ2-5, with TRBD1 identical over 7 bases. The length of the CDR3 is 16 residues. The germline gives CDR1 SGHRS, CDR2 YFSETQ. V was clipped by 3 bases and J by 2 bases; unmatched bases: 10. The CDR3 loop reads CASSSSSTGLQETQYF. CDR3 in DNA: TGCGCCAGCAGCTCAAGCTCGACAGGGCTACAAGAGACCCAGTACTTC.